The source of this T cell receptor (beta chain) is a study of CD8 T cells in ankylosing spondylitis. This clonotype was seen ten or more times. Its matching antigen is unknown. In germline, CDR1 is SEHNR, CDR2 FQNEAQ (reference sequence). V lost 4 bases and J lost 1; bases outside the gene matches: 8. The CDR3 totals 16 residues. Whole-study findings and limits: The study identified a TCR beta motif of several highly homologous variants that appeared characteristic of ankylosing spondylitis blood.

TCRdb used MiXCR to reprocess the 5' RACE reads, holding one entry per CDR3 protein. The data contain some 840,000 distinct CDR3 sequences, 10% to 15% of them singletons. The sequenced sample consisted of blood, either unsorted or a sorted T cell fraction (not recorded which). The V and J genes are TRBV7-9 and TRBJ1-1, with 8 nucleotides matching TRBD1. This sequence originates from a male donor with ankylosing spondylitis. CDR3 loop: CASSYPSGQANTEAFF. CDR3 nucleotides: TGTGCCAGCAGCTACCCTTCGGGACAGGCGAACACTGAAGCTTTCTTT.